This is a list of T cell receptor beta chains from one sample in a study of glioma-infiltrating T cells. TCRdb ran MiXCR on the multiplex PCR reads and lists one entry per CDR3 protein. The table has some 120,000 distinct CDR3 sequences, roughly 20% seen once. Material: glioma tissue, nonneoplastic brain tissue, or PBMCs (not recorded which). Receptors originate from a human donor with low-grade glioma or glioblastoma, undergoing nonglioma brain surgery, or in good health (not recorded which). CDR3s include the opening cysteine and the closing phenylalanine or tryptophan. The D gene is left open where the match is weak. Part of the rows lack a size; the others show once, few, many or a class for expanded clones.

. TRBJ2-5 TRBV3-1 many CASSQDSNQETQYF TGTGCCAGCAGCCAAGATTCAAACCAAGAGACCCAGTACTTC
. TRBJ1-1 TRBV7-9 . CASSRGQGKAFF TGTGCCAGCAGCCGCGGTCAGGGAAAAGCTTTCTTT
. TRBJ2-3 TRBV5-5 . CASSFVTLTDTQYF TGTGCCAGCAGCTTCGTAACGCTCACAGATACGCAGTATTTT
TRBD1 TRBJ2-5 TRBV29-1 few CSVEGGTGGQDIVGTQYF TGCAGCGTTGAAGGCGGGACAGGGGGACAGGATATCGTGGGGACCCAGTACTTC
. TRBJ1-1 TRBV12-3/TRBV12-4 . CASSPTTMNAEAFF TGTGCCAGCAGCCCAACGACTATGAACGCTGAAGCTTTCTTT
. TRBJ2-1 TRBV7-2 many CASSPPSGITTYNEQFF TGTGCCAGCAGCCCTCCCTCAGGGATAACTACTTACAATGAGCAGTTCTTC
. TRBJ2-5 TRBV20-1 once CSARTRQETQYF TGCAGTGCTAGGACCCGACAAGAGACCCAGTACTTC
. TRBJ2-2 TRBV5-6 few CASRGRRTGELFF TGTGCCAGCAGAGGCAGACGCACCGGGGAGCTGTTTTTT
. TRBJ2-1 TRBV6-5 . CASSDSIFRRGDEQLF TGTGCCAGCAGTGACAGTATTTTTAGGCGTGGCGATGAGCAGTTATTC
. TRBJ1-6 TRBV3-1 many CASSQDVGARNSPLHF TGTGCCAGCAGCCAAGATGTGGGGGCTCGGAATTCACCCCTCCACTTT
. TRBJ2-3 TRBV6-5 . CASSYALAPTRGSQYF TGTGCCAGCAGTTACGCTCTAGCGCCCACCAGGGGTTCGCAGTATTTT
. TRBJ2-7 TRBV3-1 few CASSQDGGPREQYF TGTGCCAGCAGCCAAGATGGAGGTCCTCGGGAGCAGTACTTC
. TRBJ2-1 TRBV6-1 many CASSAHVESSYNEQFF TGTGCCAGCAGTGCCCACGTGGAAAGCTCCTACAATGAGCAGTTCTTC
. TRBJ2-1 TRBV5-1 . CASNPLGGYRDNEQFF TGCGCCAGCAACCCGCTGGGGGGTTATCGGGACAATGAGCAGTTCTTC
TRBD2 TRBJ2-3 TRBV7-2 many CASSVPGLAGNTDTQYF TGTGCCAGCAGCGTACCGGGACTAGCGGGGAACACAGATACGCAGTATTTT
. TRBJ1-1 TRBV6-1 many CASSPINTEAFF TGTGCCAGCAGCCCCATAAACACTGAAGCTTTCTTT
. TRBJ2-7 TRBV20-1 many CSASLGAGEAYEQYF TGCAGTGCTAGTTTAGGTGCAGGGGAAGCCTACGAGCAGTACTTC
TRBD1 TRBJ2-7 TRBV29-1 many CSVEGQFYEQYF TGCAGCGTTGAGGGACAGTTCTACGAGCAGTACTTC
TRBD2 TRBJ2-1 TRBV7-2 many CASSLESGRFKNEQFF TGTGCCAGCAGCTTAGAAAGCGGGAGGTTCAAAAATGAGCAGTTCTTC
. TRBJ1-1 TRBV7-6 many CASSFKLRGPNTEAFF TGTGCCAGCAGCTTCAAACTCAGGGGCCCTAACACTGAAGCTTTCTTT
. TRBJ1-2 TRBV20-1 many CSAVRGYHLNGYTF TGCAGTGCTGTCAGGGGCTATCACCTTAACGGCTACACCTTC
. TRBJ2-7 TRBV7-6 many CASSDPYRERNEQYF TGTGCCAGCAGCGACCCGTACCGGGAAAGGAACGAGCAGTACTTC
. TRBJ1-4 TRBV7-2 many CASSPSRDVRAEKLFF TGTGCCAGCAGCCCCAGCCGGGACGTTCGGGCTGAAAAACTGTTTTTT
. TRBJ1-3 TRBV18 many CASSHAGSSGGNTIYF TGTGCCAGCTCACACGCCGGGTCCTCAGGAGGAAACACCATATATTTT
. TRBJ2-1 TRBV6-1 many CASSPFFNEQFF TGTGCCAGCAGTCCTTTTTTCAATGAGCAGTTCTTC
. TRBJ2-3 TRBV29-1 . CSVTPRRLSTDTQYF TGCAGCGTAACACCCCGGCGCCTTAGCACAGATACGCAGTATTTT
. TRBJ2-5 TRBV7-9 many CASSEAVGEIETQYF TGTGCCAGCAGCGAGGCAGTTGGGGAGATAGAGACCCAGTACTTC
. TRBJ2-7 TRBV6-1 many CASSTGGRAGYEQYF TGTGCCAGCAGCACGGGGGGCAGGGCGGGGTACGAGCAGTACTTC
. TRBJ2-1 TRBV19 many CASNVDGSSYNEQFF TGTGCCAGTAATGTGGACGGAAGCTCCTACAATGAGCAGTTCTTC
TRBD2 TRBJ2-1 TRBV24-1 . CATSGVRLAGGPTYNEQFF TGTGCCACCAGTGGGGTGAGACTAGCGGGAGGTCCAACCTACAATGAGCAGTTCTTC
TRBD2 TRBJ2-1 TRBV19 many CASTVTSVVYNEQFF TGTGCCAGTACCGTGACTAGCGTCGTCTACAATGAGCAGTTCTTC
. TRBJ1-1 TRBV7-8 many CASSLRGLLEAFF TGTGCCAGCAGCTTACGGGGGCTACTGGAAGCTTTCTTT
TRBD2 TRBJ2-1 TRBV28 many CASSPISGRSVDEQFF TGTGCCAGCAGTCCAATTAGCGGGAGGTCGGTGGATGAGCAGTTCTTC
. TRBJ2-7 TRBV18 many CASSPSGGLSDEQYF TGTGCCAGCTCACCATCAGGGGGGCTGTCGGACGAGCAGTACTTC
TRBD2 TRBJ2-7 TRBV10-3 many CATLTSGSSEQYF TGTGCCACCCTGACTAGCGGGAGTTCCGAGCAGTACTTC
. TRBJ2-1 TRBV20-1 many CSAPRTDHNEQFF TGCAGTGCTCCACGGACCGACCACAATGAGCAGTTCTTC
. TRBJ1-5 TRBV27 many CASSLLHSNQPQHF TGTGCCAGCAGTCTCCTTCATAGCAATCAGCCCCAGCATTTT
TRBD1 TRBJ1-3 TRBV4-1 . CASSGQTGGSGNTIYF TGCGCCAGCAGCGGTCAGACAGGGGGCAGCGGAAACACCATATATTTT
. TRBJ1-5 TRBV16 . CASSQFRGGNQPQHF TGTGCCAGCAGCCAATTCAGGGGAGGAAATCAGCCCCAGCATTTT
. TRBJ1-1 TRBV12-3/TRBV12-4 many CASSLGQAAFF TGTGCCAGCAGCCTGGGCCAAGCAGCTTTCTTT
TRBD1 TRBJ1-1 TRBV20-1 many CSAREDRVRFEAFF TGCAGTGCTAGGGAAGACAGGGTAAGGTTTGAAGCTTTCTTT
. TRBJ2-3 TRBV5-4 . CASSPDTTDTQYF TGTGCCAGCAGCCCCGACACCACAGATACGCAGTATTTT
. TRBJ2-3 TRBV15 many CATSRDLLDTQYF TGTGCCACCAGCAGAGATCTCCTGGATACGCAGTATTTT
TRBD2 TRBJ2-2 TRBV4-1 . CASSQPPGGRAPEGGELFF TGCGCCAGCAGCCAACCTCCCGGCGGGAGGGCCCCTGAGGGCGGGGAGCTGTTTTTT
TRBD2 TRBJ2-7 TRBV7-9 . CASSSAGALYEQYF TGTGCCAGCAGCTCAGCGGGAGCCCTATACGAGCAGTACTTC
TRBD1 TRBJ2-7 TRBV12-3/TRBV12-4 many CASSSARGQGRGNYEQYF TGTGCCAGCAGTTCGGCCCGGGGACAGGGGAGGGGGAACTACGAGCAGTACTTC
. TRBJ1-2 TRBV30 many CAWSDRLITGKHNYGYTF TGTGCCTGGAGTGATCGACTGATCACAGGGAAACATAACTATGGCTACACCTTC
. TRBJ2-1 TRBV6-1 many CASSWSSENNEQFF TGTGCCAGCAGTTGGTCTAGCGAAAACAATGAGCAGTTCTTC
. TRBJ1-2 TRBV12-3/TRBV12-4 . CASSPRGSLYYYGYTF TGTGCCAGCAGTCCCCGAGGCAGCCTCTATTATTATGGCTACACCTTC
. TRBJ2-1 TRBV28 . CASSYTGGLGEQFF TGTGCCAGCAGTTATACCGGGGGGCTCGGGGAGCAGTTCTTC
TRBD1 TRBJ1-5 TRBV6-2/TRBV6-3 many CASSPPGTGGEPQHF TGTGCCAGCAGTCCCCCCGGGACAGGGGGCGAGCCCCAGCATTTT
. TRBJ2-7 TRBV2 many CASSLLGATGEIAGLTYEQYF TGTGCCAGCAGTCTGCTGGGGGCGACAGGTGAAATAGCGGGCCTTACCTACGAGCAGTACTTC
. TRBJ2-1 TRBV7-3 few CASRQSGGQDNEQFF TGTGCCAGCAGACAAAGCGGAGGGCAGGACAATGAGCAGTTCTTC
TRBD2 TRBJ2-1 TRBV28 many CASSLWTSGYNEQFF TGTGCCAGCAGTTTATGGACTAGCGGCTACAATGAGCAGTTCTTC
. TRBJ1-2 TRBV2 many CASRKQGSNYGYTF TGTGCCAGCAGGAAACAGGGTTCTAACTATGGCTACACCTTC
. TRBJ2-5 TRBV7-7 many CASSLDPAAKTQYF TGTGCTAGCAGCTTAGACCCAGCGGCCAAGACCCAGTACTTC
. TRBJ2-7 TRBV7-2 many CASSKSRDSYEQYF TGTGCCAGCAGCAAGAGCCGGGACTCTTACGAGCAGTACTTC
TRBD2 TRBJ2-3 TRBV5-1 many CASSLQAGGPADTQYF TGCGCCAGCAGCTTGCAAGCGGGAGGGCCCGCAGATACGCAGTATTTT
. TRBJ2-7 TRBV20-1 many CSASYTYEQYF TGCAGTGCTAGTTATACCTACGAGCAGTACTTC